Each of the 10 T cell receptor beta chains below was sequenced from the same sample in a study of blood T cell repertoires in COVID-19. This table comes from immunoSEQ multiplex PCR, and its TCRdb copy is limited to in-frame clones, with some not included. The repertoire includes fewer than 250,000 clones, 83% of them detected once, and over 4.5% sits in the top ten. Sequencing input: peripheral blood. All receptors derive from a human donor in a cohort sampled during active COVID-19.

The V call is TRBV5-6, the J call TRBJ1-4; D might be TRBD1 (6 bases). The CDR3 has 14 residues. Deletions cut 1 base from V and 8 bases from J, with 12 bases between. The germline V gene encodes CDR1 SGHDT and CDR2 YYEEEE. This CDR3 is CASSLIRQGEKLFF. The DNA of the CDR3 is TGTGCCAGCAGCTTGATCCGGCAGGGGGAAAAACTGTTTTTT.

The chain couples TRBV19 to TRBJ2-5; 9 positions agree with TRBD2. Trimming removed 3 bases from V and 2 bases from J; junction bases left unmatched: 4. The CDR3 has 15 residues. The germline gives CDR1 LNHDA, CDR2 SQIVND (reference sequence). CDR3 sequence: CASSMARGGQETQYF. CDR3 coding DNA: TGTGCCAGTAGTATGGCGCGGGGGGGACAAGAGACCCAGTACTTC.

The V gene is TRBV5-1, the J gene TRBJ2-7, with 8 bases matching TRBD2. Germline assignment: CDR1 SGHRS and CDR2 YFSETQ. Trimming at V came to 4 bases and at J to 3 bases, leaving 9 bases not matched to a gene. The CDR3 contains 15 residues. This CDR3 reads CASSRGGAHLYEQYF. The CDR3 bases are TGCGCCAGCAGCCGGGGGGGTGCCCACCTCTACGAGCAGTACTTC.

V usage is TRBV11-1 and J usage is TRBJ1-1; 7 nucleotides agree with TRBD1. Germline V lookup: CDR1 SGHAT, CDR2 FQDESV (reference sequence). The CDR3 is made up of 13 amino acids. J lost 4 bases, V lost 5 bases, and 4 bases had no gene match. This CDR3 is CASSRDRSTEAFF. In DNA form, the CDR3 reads TGTGCCAGCAGCCGGGACAGAAGCACTGAAGCTTTCTTT.

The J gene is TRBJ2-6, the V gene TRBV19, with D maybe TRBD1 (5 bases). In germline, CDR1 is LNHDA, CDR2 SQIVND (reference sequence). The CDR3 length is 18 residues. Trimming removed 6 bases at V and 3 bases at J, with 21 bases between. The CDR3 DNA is TGTGCCAGTAGGGATCGACAGACTTCCCACTTTGGGGCCAACGTCCTGACTTTC. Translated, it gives CASRDRQTSHFGANVLTF. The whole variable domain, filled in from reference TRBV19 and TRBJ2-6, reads DGGITQSPKYLFRKEGQNVTLSCEQNLNHDAMYWYRQDPGQGLRLIYYSQIVNDFQKGDIAEGYSVSREKKESFPLTVTSAQKNPTAFYLCASRDRQTSHFGANVLTFGAGSRLTVL.

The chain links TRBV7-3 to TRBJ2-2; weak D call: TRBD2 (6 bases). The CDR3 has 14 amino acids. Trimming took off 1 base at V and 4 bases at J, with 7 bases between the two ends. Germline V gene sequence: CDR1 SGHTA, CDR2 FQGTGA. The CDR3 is CASSLIGGTGELFF. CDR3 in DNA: TGTGCCAGCAGCTTAATCGGGGGCACCGGGGAGCTGTTTTTT. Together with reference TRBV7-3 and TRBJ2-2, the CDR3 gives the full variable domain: GAGVSQTPSNKVTEKGKYVELRCDPISGHTALYWYRQSLGQGPEFLIYFQGTGAADDSGLPNDRFFAVRPEGSVSTLKIQRTERGDSAVYLCASSLIGGTGELFFGEGSRLTVL.

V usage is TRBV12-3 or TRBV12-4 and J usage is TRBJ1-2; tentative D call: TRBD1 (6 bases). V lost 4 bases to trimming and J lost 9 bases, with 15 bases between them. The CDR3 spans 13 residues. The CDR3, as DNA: TGTGCCAGCAGTTCCGGGGACATTAGCCGCTACACCTTC. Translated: CASSSGDISRYTF.

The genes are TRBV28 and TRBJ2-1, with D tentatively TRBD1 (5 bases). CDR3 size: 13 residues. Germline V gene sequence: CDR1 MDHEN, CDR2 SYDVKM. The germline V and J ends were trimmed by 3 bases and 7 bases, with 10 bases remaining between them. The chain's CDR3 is CASSFPGMNEQFF. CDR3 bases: TGTGCCAGCAGTTTTCCAGGGATGAATGAGCAGTTCTTC. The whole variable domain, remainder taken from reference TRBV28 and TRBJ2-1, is DVKVTQSSRYLVKRTGEKVFLECVQDMDHENMFWYRQDPGLGLRLIYFSYDVKMKEKGDIPEGYSVSREKKERFSLILESASTNQTSMYLCASSFPGMNEQFFGPGTRLTVL.

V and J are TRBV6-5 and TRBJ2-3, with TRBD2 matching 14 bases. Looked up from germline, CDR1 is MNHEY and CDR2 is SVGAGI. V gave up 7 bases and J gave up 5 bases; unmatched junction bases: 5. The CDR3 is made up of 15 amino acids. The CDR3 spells CASTPGTSGRDTQYF. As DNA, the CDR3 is TGTGCCAGCACCCCAGGGACTAGCGGGAGAGATACGCAGTATTTT.

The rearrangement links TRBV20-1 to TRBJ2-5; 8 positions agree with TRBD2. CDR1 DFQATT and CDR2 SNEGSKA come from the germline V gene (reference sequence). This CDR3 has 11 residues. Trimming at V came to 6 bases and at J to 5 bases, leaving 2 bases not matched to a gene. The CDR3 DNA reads TGCAGTGCCAGACTAGCGGAGACCCAGTACTTC. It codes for CSARLAETQYF.